This is a list of T cell receptor beta chains from one sample in a study of T-cell reconstitution after alpha-beta-depleted transplantation in children. TCRdb ran MiXCR on the PCR reads and lists one entry per CDR3 protein. Of 250,000 or so distinct CDR3 sequences in the sample, roughly a quarter were seen once. Sequenced here: PBMCs, mostly from graft donor cells, sampled 360 days after TCRalphabeta/CD19-depleted stem cell transplant. Every receptor here comes from a female patient aged 2-10 years who had a stem cell transplant for congenital amegakaryocytic thrombocytopenia, so the T cells may come from the graft donor. Each CDR3 is given with its conserved first and last residue.

>TRBV18|TRBJ2-5
CASSPPSLETQYF
>TRBV12-3/TRBV12-4|TRBJ2-3
CASLGAGTDTQYF
>TRBV7-9|TRBJ2-3
CASSRKDRRSTDTQYF
>TRBV28|TRBJ2-1
CASSPPLSGRPYNEQFF
>TRBV5-1|TRBJ2-2
CASSLVRTGELFF
>TRBV5-1|TRBJ2-7
CASSLGPGLVLYEQYF
>TRBV6-5|TRBJ2-7
CASSYSRTGYEQYF
>TRBV12-3/TRBV12-4|TRBJ2-3
CASSLPPTDTQYF
>TRBV24-1|TRBJ2-2
CATSDLTGPGELFF
>TRBV5-1|TRBJ2-7
CASSLVTGLGSYEQYF
>TRBV5-1|TRBJ2-1
CASSLGASGTYNEQFF
>TRBV5-1|TRBJ1-5
CASSLTSGVNQPQHF
>TRBV27|TRBJ2-3
CASSSWLVGAGTDTQYF
>TRBV7-9|TRBJ2-5
CASSSSGSQETQYF
>TRBV7-9|TRBJ2-1
CASSYELAGVRNEQFF
>TRBV5-6|TRBJ2-7
CASSSDPGTGIKQYF
>TRBV28|TRBJ1-6
CASSLGRTNSPLHF
>TRBV20-1|TRBJ2-2
CSATPASGMSGELFF
>TRBV7-8|TRBJ2-1
CASSHGWGGYNEQFF
>TRBV9|TRBJ2-7
CASSVAASGMGEQYF
>TRBV5-1|TRBJ1-6
CASSLKSTNSPLHF
>TRBV2|TRBJ1-2
CASSVGQGDYGYTF
>TRBV18|TRBJ2-1
CASSPPAGGPHEQFF
>TRBV29-1|TRBJ2-3
CSVEMGTDTQYF
>TRBV12-3/TRBV12-4|TRBJ2-2
CASSFLVPRAGELFF
>TRBV20-1|TRBJ2-3
CSARFPAGANTQYF
>TRBV6-5|TRBJ2-5
CASLGLARETQYF
>TRBV20-1|TRBJ1-5
CSAPGTGVGQPQHF
>TRBV2|TRBJ1-1
CASKPSRQGTEAFF
>TRBV11-2|TRBJ2-3
CASSSPPSRSTDTQYF
>TRBV28|TRBJ2-1
CASSHSGISYNEQFF
>TRBV3-1|TRBJ2-3
CASSQDGGTQYF
>TRBV5-1|TRBJ2-1
CASSVGTGLNEQFF
>TRBV28|TRBJ1-4
CASSHQGGANEKLFF
>TRBV6-1|TRBJ2-5
CASSHGTGSSETQYF
>TRBV12-3/TRBV12-4|TRBJ2-1
CASSFAYNEQFF
>TRBV5-1|TRBJ2-1
CASSLGLAGVHEQFF
>TRBV4-1|TRBJ2-1
CASSLPFKGYDNEQFF
>TRBV18|TRBJ1-1
CASSSFQGDHGAFF
>TRBV5-1|TRBJ2-5
CASSNGQGKKETQYF
>TRBV20-1|TRBJ2-5
CSARKTGQETQYF
>TRBV7-8|TRBJ2-7
CASSLGRGGTVNYEQYF
>TRBV9|TRBJ1-2
CASSVPGLWVYTF
>TRBV29-1|TRBJ2-5
CSVGGFLGETQYF
>TRBV28|TRBJ2-5
CASSPWGIPGETQYF
>TRBV12-3/TRBV12-4|TRBJ1-4
CASRGRGQVVEKLFF
>TRBV6-4|TRBJ2-6
CASRTGTGANVLTF
>TRBV15|TRBJ2-1
CATSRDRDRADEQFF
>TRBV14|TRBJ2-1
CASSQVAVGNEQFF
>TRBV11-2|TRBJ2-7
CASSLYILPYEQYF
>TRBV12-3/TRBV12-4|TRBJ2-1
CASRVTSGTYNEQFF